One sample yielded the 11 T cell receptor beta chains listed below, sequenced in a study of T cells in narcolepsy. Clones were read by immunoSEQ multiplex PCR, and TCRdb kept only the in-frame ones, dropping some. The sample holds about 34,000 clones, around 78% seen once. Source material: CD45RA- memory CD4+ T cells from PBMCs. These receptors all come from a human donor with narcolepsy.

The J gene is TRBJ1-2, the V gene TRBV6-1; D remains ambiguous. The germline V and J ends were trimmed by 1 base and 8 bases, with 17 bases remaining between them. Germline CDR1 MNHNS, CDR2 SASEGT. The CDR3 extends over 15 amino acids. The CDR3, as DNA: TGTGCCAGCAGTGAAGACAGTATGAGGTCGCGGGGCTACACCTTC. Translating gives CASSEDSMRSRGYTF.

V gene TRBV10-3 combines with J gene TRBJ1-6; the match to TRBD1 covers 7 bases. V lost 8 bases to trimming and J lost 9 bases; unmatched junction nucleotides: 7. The germline V gene encodes CDR1 ENHRY and CDR2 SYGVKD. This CDR3 comprises 13 residues. This CDR3 reads CAIGRDSGSPLHF. The DNA for the CDR3 is TGTGCCATCGGTCGGGACAGTGGTTCACCCCTCCACTTT.

This clone was observed a single time. J is TRBJ2-7 and V is TRBV19; TRBD2 is a possible D gene (7 bases). The CDR3 extends over 15 amino acids. V was trimmed by 5 bases and J by 6 bases, leaving 20 bases between them. Germline CDR1 and CDR2: LNHDA and SQIVND (reference sequence). The CDR3 DNA sequence: TGTGCCAGTAGTCCCCTCGGAGGGGGGGCCGGCGAGCAGTACTTC. This sequence encodes CASSPLGGGAGEQYF.

The V and J genes are TRBV19 and TRBJ1-4, with D maybe TRBD1 (5 bases). The V end lost 4 bases, the J end lost 8 bases, and 17 bases lay between the germline ends. Germline V CDR1 and CDR2: LNHDA, SQIVND (reference sequence). The CDR3 contains 15 residues. The CDR3 reads CASSSMTDFGEKLFF. In DNA, the CDR3 is TGTGCCAGTAGTAGCATGACAGACTTCGGGGAAAAACTGTTTTTT.

The chain uses TRBV11-2 and TRBJ2-7, with D perhaps assigned TRBD1 or TRBD2 (5 bases each). Germline assignment: CDR1 SGHAT and CDR2 FQNNGV. Trimming left V 5 bases short and J 3 bases short, with 14 bases between. This CDR3 comprises 14 residues. CDR3 sequence: CASSLFGTLYEQYF. In DNA form, the CDR3 reads TGTGCCAGCAGCCTCTTCGGGACCCTCTACGAGCAGTACTTC.

The V call is TRBV30, the J call TRBJ1-2, with a tentative D call TRBD1 (5 bases). The ends were cut back, 2 bases at V and 8 bases at J, with 15 bases in the middle. CDR3 length: 13 residues. Looked up from germline, CDR1 is GTSNPN and CDR2 is SVGIG (reference sequence). CDR3 residues: CAWSFRVEGGYTF. The CDR3 DNA sequence: TGTGCCTGGAGTTTCAGGGTAGAGGGCGGCTACACCTTC.

V is TRBV11-3 and J is TRBJ2-2, with 11 bases lining up with TRBD2. This CDR3 has 17 residues. The germline gives CDR1 SGHNT, CDR2 YENEEA. The trim removed 4 bases at V and 5 bases at J, leaving 9 bases unmatched. In DNA, the CDR3 is TGTGCCAGCAGCTCCCAAGAACTAGCGGGAGTAACCGGGGAGCTGTTTTTT. It specifies CASSSQELAGVTGELFF.

The chain employs TRBV19 and TRBJ1-5; 11 bases match TRBD1. Germline V gene data show CDR1 as LNHDA and CDR2 as SQIVND (reference sequence). The CDR3 sequence is 15 residues long. J lost 4 bases, V lost 8 bases, and 7 bases had no gene match. CDR3 nucleotides: TGTGCCAGTTCCCCCCGGGACAGGGGGAATCAGCCCCAGCATTTT. It translates to CASSPRDRGNQPQHF.

The CDR3 loop reads CASSFWAGAYEQYF. DNA for the CDR3: TGTGCCAGCAGTTTCTGGGCAGGGGCCTACGAGCAGTACTTC. The rearrangement links TRBV27 to TRBJ2-5; D is perhaps TRBD1 (6 bases). The J call may not be correct, given that the DNA end is closer to TRBJ2-7. Germline V lookup: CDR1 MNHEY, CDR2 SMNVEV (reference sequence). The CDR3 totals 14 residues.

This rearrangement joins TRBV27 to TRBJ2-1, with 9 bases matching TRBD1. Germline CDR1 and CDR2: MNHEY and SMNVEV (reference sequence). CDR3 length equals 16 residues. V dropped 4 bases and J dropped 10; count of bases not matched to a gene: 14. Written as DNA, the CDR3 is TGTGCCAGCAGTTCCTCCGGGACAGGGAGTTTATGGGAGCAGTTCTTC. This translates into CASSSSGTGSLWEQFF.

This chain links TRBV9 with TRBJ2-5; 8 nucleotides line up with TRBD2. CDR1 and CDR2 (germline): SGDLS, YYNGEE. V gave up 3 bases and J gave up 4 bases; unmatched junction bases: 8. This CDR3 has 15 residues. The CDR3 reads CASSGAAGGGETQYF. The CDR3 DNA sequence: TGTGCCAGCAGCGGGGCTGCGGGGGGTGGAGAGACCCAGTACTTC.